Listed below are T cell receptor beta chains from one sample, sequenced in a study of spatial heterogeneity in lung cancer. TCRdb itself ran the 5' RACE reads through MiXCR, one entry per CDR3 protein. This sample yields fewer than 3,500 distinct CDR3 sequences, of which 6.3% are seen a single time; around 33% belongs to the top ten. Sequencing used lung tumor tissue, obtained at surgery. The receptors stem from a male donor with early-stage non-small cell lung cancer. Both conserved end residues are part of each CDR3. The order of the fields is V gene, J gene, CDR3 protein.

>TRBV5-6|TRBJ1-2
CASSLGGPDAGGYTF
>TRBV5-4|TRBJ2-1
CASSLEAQEEFF
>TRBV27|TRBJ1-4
CASSFKGAVVGREKLFF
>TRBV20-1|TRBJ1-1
CSARDPATLDTEAFF
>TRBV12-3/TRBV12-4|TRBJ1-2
CASSPDRAYGYTF
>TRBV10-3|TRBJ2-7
CATTDSYEQYF
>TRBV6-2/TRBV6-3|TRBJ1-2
CASSYGKGHHGYGYTF
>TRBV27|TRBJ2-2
CASSPAGGGNGELFF
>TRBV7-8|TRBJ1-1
CASSSGQGATEAFF
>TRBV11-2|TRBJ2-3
CASSLELAGVADTQYF
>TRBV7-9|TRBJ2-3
CASSLPGTSGDTQYF
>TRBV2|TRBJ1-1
CASGGDISKNTEAFF
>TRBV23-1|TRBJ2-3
CASSQSISGRAEDTQYF
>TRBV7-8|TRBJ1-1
CASSLGVEWRNTEAFF
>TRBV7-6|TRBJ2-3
CASSSPTSGRAGGTDTQYF
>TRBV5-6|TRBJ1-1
CASAKLKPQGAFAAFF
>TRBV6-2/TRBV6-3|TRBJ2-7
CASSSLAGFPSSYEQYF
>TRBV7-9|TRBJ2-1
CASSSPTGAYNEQFF
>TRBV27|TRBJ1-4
CASSLRTGSEKLFF
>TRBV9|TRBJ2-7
CASSVEGLAGDEQYF
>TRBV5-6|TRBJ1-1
CASSLGTAYTEAFF
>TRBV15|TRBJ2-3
CATSPAVDTQYF
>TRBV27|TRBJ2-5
CASSSFKGQGEGETQYF
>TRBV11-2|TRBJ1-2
CASSFAGGDGYTF
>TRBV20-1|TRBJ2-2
CSAREPRAPNTGELFF
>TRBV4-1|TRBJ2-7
CASSQGNLAEQYF
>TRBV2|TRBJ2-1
CASRGTSGRSSYNEQFF
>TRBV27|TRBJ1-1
CASSYRSMNTEAFF
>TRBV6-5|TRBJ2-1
CASSKTSGGGYNEQFF
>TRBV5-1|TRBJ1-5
CASSLSTGSNQPQHF
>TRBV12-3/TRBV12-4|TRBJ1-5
CASSLGQGSSQPQHF
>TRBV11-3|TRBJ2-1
CASSLASGFNNEQFF
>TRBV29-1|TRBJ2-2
CSVEGAGGVTGELFF
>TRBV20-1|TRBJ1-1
CSARRVGSAAEAFF
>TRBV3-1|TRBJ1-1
CASSQVNFAEAFF